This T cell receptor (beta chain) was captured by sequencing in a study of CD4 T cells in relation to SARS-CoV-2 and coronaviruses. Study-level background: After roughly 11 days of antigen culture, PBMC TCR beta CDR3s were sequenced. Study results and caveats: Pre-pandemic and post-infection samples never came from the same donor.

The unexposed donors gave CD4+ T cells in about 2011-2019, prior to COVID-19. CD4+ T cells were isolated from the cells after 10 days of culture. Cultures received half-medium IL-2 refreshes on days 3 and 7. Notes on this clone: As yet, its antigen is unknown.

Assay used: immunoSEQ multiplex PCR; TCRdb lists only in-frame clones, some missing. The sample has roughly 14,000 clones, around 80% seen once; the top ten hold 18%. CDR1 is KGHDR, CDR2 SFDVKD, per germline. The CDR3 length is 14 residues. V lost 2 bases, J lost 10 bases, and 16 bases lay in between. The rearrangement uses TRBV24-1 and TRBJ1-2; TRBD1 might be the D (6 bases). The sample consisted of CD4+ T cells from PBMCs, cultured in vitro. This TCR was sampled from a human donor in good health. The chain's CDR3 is CATSDSVRQVDYTF. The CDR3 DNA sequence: TGTGCCACCAGTGATTCGGTCCGACAGGTCGACTACACCTTC.